One sample yielded the 7 T cell receptor beta chains listed below, sequenced in a study of cytomegalovirus exposure and HLA in healthy donors. The PCR used 60 Vbeta and 13 Jbeta primers. The assay was immunoSEQ multiplex PCR, and TCRdb's table has in-frame clones only and misses some. The repertoire includes 35,000 to 40,000 clones, around 74% of them detected once, and more than 6% sits in the top ten. Sequenced sample: PBMCs. The receptors come from a man aged 25-45 years in good health and CMV-seronegative.

The V call is TRBV19, the J call TRBJ2-1; 9 bases fit TRBD2. The V and J ends lost 7 bases and 9 bases, in that order; junction bases with no gene match: 13. Germline V gene lookup returns CDR1 LNHDA and CDR2 SQIVND (reference sequence). The CDR3 covers 15 residues. The CDR3 DNA reads TGTGCCAGTACCCACCTAGCGGGGACTATCGTTGAGCAGTTCTTC. It encodes CASTHLAGTIVEQFF.

The V and J genes are TRBV4-1 and TRBJ1-4, with TRBD1 identical over 12 bases. This CDR3 contains 18 residues. CDR1 and CDR2 from the germline V gene are MGHRA and YSYEKL. J lost 5 bases, V lost 4 bases, and 11 bases had no gene match. The DNA of the CDR3 is TGCGCCAGCAGCCTTACCCGGGACAGGGGGCTGAGAAATGAAAAACTGTTTTTT. This encodes CASSLTRDRGLRNEKLFF.

J is TRBJ1-4 and V is TRBV11-1; D perhaps matches TRBD1 (6 bases). CDR1 and CDR2 (germline): SGHAT, FQDESV (reference sequence). The CDR3 is 15 amino acids. Trimming cost V 5 bases and J 7 bases, with 17 bases left between them. The CDR3 loop is CASSRQTGAGEKLFF. In DNA, the CDR3 is TGTGCCAGCAGCCGCCAGACAGGAGCCGGTGAAAAACTGTTTTTT.

The V and J genes are TRBV18 and TRBJ2-6; D remains ambiguous. V dropped 6 bases and J dropped 1 base, with 10 bases sitting between them. Germline lookup yields CDR1 KGHSH and CDR2 LQKENI. The CDR3 has 15 amino acids. The chain's CDR3 is CASSLIASGANVLTF. CDR3 in DNA: TGTGCCAGCTCCCTCATAGCTTCTGGGGCCAACGTCCTGACTTTC.

This chain joins TRBV2 and TRBJ2-1; 14 bases are a match to TRBD2. CDR3 length: 18 amino acids. Unmatched junction bases numbered 6, after V lost 5 bases and J lost 0 bases. Germline CDR1 reads SNHLY; CDR2 reads FYNNEI. CDR3 sequence: CASSLGLAGVGSYNEQFF. The CDR3 nucleotides read TGTGCCAGCAGTCTGGGACTAGCGGGAGTCGGCTCCTACAATGAGCAGTTCTTC. The complete variable domain, with remaining parts taken from reference TRBV2 and TRBJ2-1, reads EPEVTQTPSHQVTQMGQEVILRCVPISNHLYFYWYRQILGQKVEFLVSFYNNEISEKSEIFDDQFSVERPDGSNFTLKIRSTKLEDSAMYFCASSLGLAGVGSYNEQFFGPGTRLTVL.

The V gene is TRBV29-1, the J gene TRBJ2-1, with D tentatively TRBD2 (6 bases). Germline CDR1 and CDR2: SQVTM and ANQGSEA. The CDR3 is made up of 13 amino acids. V lost 5 bases and J lost 6, with 14 bases in between. The chain's CDR3 is CSVRRGPSNEQFF. DNA for the CDR3: TGCAGCGTTAGGAGGGGCCCCTCCAATGAGCAGTTCTTC.

This clone has just a few counts. V gene TRBV19 combines with J gene TRBJ1-1; D not certain. With 1 base removed from V and 2 bases from J, the gap between germline ends came to 5 bases. This CDR3 spans 13 amino acids. Germline lookup yields CDR1 LNHDA and CDR2 SQIVND (reference sequence). The CDR3 loop is CASSIGANTEAFF. CDR3 nucleotide sequence: TGTGCCAGTAGTATAGGGGCTAACACTGAAGCTTTCTTT.